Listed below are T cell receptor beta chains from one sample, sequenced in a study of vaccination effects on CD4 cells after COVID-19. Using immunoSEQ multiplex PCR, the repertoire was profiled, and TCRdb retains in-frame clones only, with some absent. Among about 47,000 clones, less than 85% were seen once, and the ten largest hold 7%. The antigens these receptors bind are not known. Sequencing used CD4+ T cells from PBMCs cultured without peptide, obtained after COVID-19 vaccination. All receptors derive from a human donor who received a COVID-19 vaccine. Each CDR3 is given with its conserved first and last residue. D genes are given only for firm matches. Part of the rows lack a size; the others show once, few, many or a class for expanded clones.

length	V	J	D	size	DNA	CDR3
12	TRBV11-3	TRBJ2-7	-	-	TGTGCCAGCAGCGCGAGCTCCTACGAGCAGTACTTC	CASSASSYEQYF
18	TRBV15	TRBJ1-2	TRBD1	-	TGTGCCACCAGCAGAGGGGGGGGTGGGACAGGGGGCGGCTATGGCTACACCTTC	CATSRGGGGTGGGYGYTF
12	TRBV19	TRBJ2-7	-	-	TGTGCCAGTAGTATTGGGACGGGCGAGCAGTACTTC	CASSIGTGEQYF
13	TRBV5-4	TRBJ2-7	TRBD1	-	TGTGCCAGCAGCAGTACAGGGGATGGCGAGCAGTACTTC	CASSSTGDGEQYF
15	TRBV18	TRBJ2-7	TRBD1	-	TGTGCCAGCTCACCAATTGGACAGGGGGGCTACGAGCAGTACTTC	CASSPIGQGGYEQYF
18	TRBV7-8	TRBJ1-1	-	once	TGTGCCAGCAGCTTAGGTGGAGGGGCGCTGGTCGTGAACACTGAAGCTTTCTTT	CASSLGGGALVVNTEAFF
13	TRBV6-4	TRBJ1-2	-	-	TGTGCCAGCTCAGTCGACCGATTCTATGGCTACACCTTC	CASSVDRFYGYTF
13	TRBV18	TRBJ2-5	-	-	TGTGCCAGCTCACCCACCGTCGGGGAGACCCAGTACTTC	CASSPTVGETQYF
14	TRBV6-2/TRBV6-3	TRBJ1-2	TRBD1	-	TGTGCCAGCAGTTACCGGACAGGGGTGTATGGCTACACCTTC	CASSYRTGVYGYTF
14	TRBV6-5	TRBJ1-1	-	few	TGTGCCAGCAGTTACCGGGCAGGCACCATTGAAGCTTTCTTT	CASSYRAGTIEAFF
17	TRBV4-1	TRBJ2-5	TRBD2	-	TGCGCCAGCAGCCAAGGACTAGCGGGGGGGCTTGTTGAGACCCAGTACTTC	CASSQGLAGGLVETQYF
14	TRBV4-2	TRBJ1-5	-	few	TGTGCCAGCAGCCAAGATCAAAGCAATCAGCCCCAGCATTTT	CASSQDQSNQPQHF
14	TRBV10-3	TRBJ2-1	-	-	TGTGCCATCAGTTCCACAGGGGGGGCGAATGAGCAGTTCTTC	CAISSTGGANEQFF
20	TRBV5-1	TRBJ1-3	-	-	TGCGCCAGCAGCTTGGCCTGGGTTGGTGGAGGAACCAGCTCTGGAAACACCATATATTTT	CASSLAWVGGGTSSGNTIYF
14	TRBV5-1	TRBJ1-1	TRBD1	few	TGCGCCAGCAGCCCCGGGGCGGGGACAGGGGGAGCTTTCTTT	CASSPGAGTGGAFF
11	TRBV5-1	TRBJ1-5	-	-	TGCGCCAGCGCTCGGCTTCAGCCCCAGCATTTT	CASARLQPQHF
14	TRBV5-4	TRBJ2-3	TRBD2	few	TGTGCCAGCAGCCCACGGGGAGGGCCAGATACGCAGTATTTT	CASSPRGGPDTQYF
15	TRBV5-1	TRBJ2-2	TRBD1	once	TGCGCCAGCAGCTTGACAGGGGGGCCCACCGGGGAGCTGTTTTTT	CASSLTGGPTGELFF
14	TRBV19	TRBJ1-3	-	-	TGTGCCAGCACCCTCGGCAGGCTCGGAAACACCATATATTTT	CASTLGRLGNTIYF
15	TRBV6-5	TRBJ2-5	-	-	TGTGCCAGCAGTTACTCGTACGGGGTCCAGGAGACCCAGTACTTC	CASSYSYGVQETQYF
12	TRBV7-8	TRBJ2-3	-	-	TGTGCCAGCAGCGGGCGGTCAGATACGCAGTATTTT	CASSGRSDTQYF
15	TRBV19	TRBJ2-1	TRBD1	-	TGTGCCAGTAGTATTGAGGGGGCGGACTACAATGAGCAGTTCTTC	CASSIEGADYNEQFF
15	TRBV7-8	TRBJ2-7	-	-	TGTGCCAGCAGCTTAGACGGGAGAAGCTCCTACGAGCAGTACTTC	CASSLDGRSSYEQYF
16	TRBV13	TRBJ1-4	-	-	TGTGCCAGCAGCGGCAGTAACAGGGAAATTGTTGAAAAACTGTTTTTT	CASSGSNREIVEKLFF
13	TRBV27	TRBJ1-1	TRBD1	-	TGTGCCAGCAGTTCGAAACAGGGGGCAAAAGCTTTCTTT	CASSSKQGAKAFF
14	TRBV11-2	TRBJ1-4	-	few	TGTGCCAGCAGCTTTAATACAGGGAATGAAAAACTGTTTTTT	CASSFNTGNEKLFF
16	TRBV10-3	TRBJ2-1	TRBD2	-	TGTGCCATCACCCGGGTAATAGCGGGAGCCTCCAATGAGCAGTTCTTC	CAITRVIAGASNEQFF
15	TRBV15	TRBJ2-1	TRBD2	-	TGTGCCACCAGCAGAGCGGCGGGAGGGTTGGATGAGCAGTTCTTC	CATSRAAGGLDEQFF
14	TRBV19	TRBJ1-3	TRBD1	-	TGTGCCAGTAGTCAGGGGGCGCTTGGAAACACCATATATTTT	CASSQGALGNTIYF
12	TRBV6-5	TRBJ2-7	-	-	TGTGCCAGCAGTTCTCAGTGGTACGAGCAGTACTTC	CASSSQWYEQYF
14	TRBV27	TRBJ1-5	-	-	TGTGCCAGCAGTTTAGCAGGGGCCGGGCAGCCCCAGCATTTT	CASSLAGAGQPQHF